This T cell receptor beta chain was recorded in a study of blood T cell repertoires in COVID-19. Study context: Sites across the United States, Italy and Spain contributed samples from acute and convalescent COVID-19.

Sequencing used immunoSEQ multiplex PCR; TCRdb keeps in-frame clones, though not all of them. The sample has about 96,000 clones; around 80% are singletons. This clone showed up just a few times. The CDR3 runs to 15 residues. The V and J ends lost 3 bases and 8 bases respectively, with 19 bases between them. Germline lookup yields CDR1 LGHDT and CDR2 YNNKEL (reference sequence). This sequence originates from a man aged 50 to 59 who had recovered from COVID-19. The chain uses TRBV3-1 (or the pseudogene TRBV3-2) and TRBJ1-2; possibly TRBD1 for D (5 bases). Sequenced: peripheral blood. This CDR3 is CASSQQSRQSGGYTF. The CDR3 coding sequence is TGTGCCAGCAGCCAGCAAAGTAGACAGTCTGGGGGCTACACCTTC.